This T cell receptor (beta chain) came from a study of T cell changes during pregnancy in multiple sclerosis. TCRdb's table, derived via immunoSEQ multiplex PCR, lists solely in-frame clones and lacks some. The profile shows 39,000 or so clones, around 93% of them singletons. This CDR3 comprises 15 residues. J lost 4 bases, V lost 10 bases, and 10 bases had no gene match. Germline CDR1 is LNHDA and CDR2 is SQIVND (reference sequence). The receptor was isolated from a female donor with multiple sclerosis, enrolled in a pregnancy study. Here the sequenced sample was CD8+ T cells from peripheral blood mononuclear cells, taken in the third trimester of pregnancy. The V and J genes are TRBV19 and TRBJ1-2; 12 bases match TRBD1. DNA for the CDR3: TGTGCCATCCGCTTTGGGACAGGGGGCTTCTATGGCTACACCTTC. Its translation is CAIRFGTGGFYGYTF.